The clone carrying this T cell receptor (beta chain) turned up a few times. The antigen is not known. A read error may be the cause here, since a much bigger clone is one base away. CDR3 length: 15 residues. Germline CDR1 SGHRS, CDR2 YFSETQ. The authors amplified TCR beta CDR3 regions from RNA transcripts. HTBI primers were used in a first-round RT-PCR, which preceded a second-round multiplex PCR. TCRdb reprocessed the multiplex PCR reads with MiXCR, giving one entry per CDR3 protein. This table has under 350,000 distinct CDR3 sequences, about 17% appearing once. The data originate from a study of Graves' ophthalmopathy and Graves' hyperthyroidism. General observations from the study: The model forecast ophthalmopathy progression, reaching under 71% sensitivity and around 73% specificity. Among expanded thyroid clonotypes above 0.001 frequency, most also occurred in blood.

Uncontrolled infections, pregnancy, lactation or other autoimmune diseases led to patient exclusion. The receptor was isolated from an adult man with Graves' ophthalmopathy. The V call is TRBV5-1, the J call TRBJ1-1, with D uncertain. The sequenced sample was peripheral blood. Here the CDR3 DNA reads TGCGGCAGCAGCTTGGTGGTACGAGGGAACACTGAAGCTTTCTTT. This gives the protein CGSSLVVRGNTEAFF.